A single sample gave rise to the 17 T cell receptor beta chains below, sequenced in a study of CXCR3-negative and CXCR3-positive naive CD8 T cells. 5' RACE with UMI labels generated the TRB cDNA libraries. After re-calling the 5' RACE reads, TCRdb lists one entry per CDR3 protein, DNA absent. The sample totals 30,000 to 40,000 distinct CDR3 sequences. Specimen: memory CD8+ T cells from blood. These TCRs come from a human donor in good health. Some clones in this sample may be carry-over from other donors' samples.

V usage is TRBV20-1 and J usage is TRBJ2-7; the TCRdb D gene call, TRBD1, has no DNA to confirm it. The CDR3 is 14 amino acids. Germline V gene sequence: CDR1 DFQATT, CDR2 SNEGSKA (reference sequence). Here the CDR3 reads CSARQGGRDYEQYF.

This rearrangement joins TRBV10-3 to TRBJ2-7. Germline loops: CDR1 ENHRY, CDR2 SYGVKD. The CDR3 sequence is 13 residues long. CDR3 in amino acids: CAISDEPSYEQYF.

This chain joins TRBV6-2 or TRBV6-3 and TRBJ2-6; there is no DNA to check the TCRdb D call of TRBD1. The length of the CDR3 is 19 residues. Germline V gene sequence: CDR1 MNHEY, CDR2 SVGEGT. CDR3 residues: CASTLIAGQGDSGANVLTF.

The chain couples TRBV29-1 to TRBJ1-5. This CDR3 has 13 residues. Germline CDR1 SQVTM, CDR2 ANQGSEA. This chain's CDR3 is CSVGGSTGQPQHF.

The chain joins TRBV6-2 or TRBV6-3 to TRBJ2-3; absent DNA, TCRdb's TRBD1 call cannot be checked. The CDR3 runs 15 residues. Germline V gene lookup returns CDR1 MNHEY and CDR2 SVGEGT. This CDR3 reads CASSPSDGGTDTQYF.

This rearrangement joins TRBV4-3 to TRBJ1-1. This CDR3 region has 18 residues. Germline CDR1 LGHNA, CDR2 YSLEER. CDR3 loop: CASSQVAVVSVSGTEAFF.

The chain employs TRBV12-3 or TRBV12-4 and TRBJ2-7. There are 14 residues in the CDR3. CDR3 amino acids: CASSPTRSTYEQYF.

The rearrangement links TRBV6-1 to TRBJ1-2. From germline, CDR1 is MNHNS and CDR2 SASEGT. CDR3 length: 15 amino acids. CDR3 sequence reads: CASSERGRASQGYTF.

This rearrangement joins TRBV7-8 to TRBJ2-1; TCRdb's D call, TRBD1, is unchecked because there is no DNA. Per germline, CDR1 SGHVS and CDR2 FQNEAQ. The CDR3 spans 15 residues. The CDR3 here is CASSFSGGAYNEQFF. The variable domain in full, completed from reference TRBV7-8 and TRBJ2-1, reads GAGVSQSPRYKVAKRGQDVALRCDPISGHVSLFWYQQALGQGPEFLTYFQNEAQLDKSGLPSDRFFAERPEGSVSTLKIQRTQQEDSAVYLCASSFSGGAYNEQFFGPGTRLTVL.

The rearrangement links TRBV7-2 to TRBJ2-1; TCRdb designates TRBD1, a call that cannot be tested without DNA. The CDR3 is 11 amino acids. Germline lookup yields CDR1 SGHTA and CDR2 FQGNSA. The CDR3 loop is CASSMQGVRFF.

This chain connects TRBV6-4 to TRBJ1-4. Germline V gene data show CDR1 as MRHNA and CDR2 as SNTAGT. The CDR3 extends over 16 amino acids. CDR3 region: CASSHRGTRGGEKLFF.

The CDR3 protein is CSVEDLRAGANVLTF. The chain has TRBV29-1 and TRBJ2-6. CDR3 length: 15 amino acids. Per the germline V gene, CDR1 is SQVTM and CDR2 is ANQGSEA.

The J gene is TRBJ2-3, the V gene TRBV6-1; TCRdb picks TRBD2, but there is no DNA to check that call. CDR3 length: 15 amino acids. Germline loops: CDR1 MNHNS, CDR2 SASEGT. The CDR3 spells CASSELAGSTDTQYF.

This chain links TRBV6-6 with TRBJ1-2. Germline V gives CDR1 MNHNY, CDR2 SVGAGI (reference sequence). The CDR3 is 14 amino acids. The CDR3 loop is CASSYRYENYGYTF.

The J gene is TRBJ2-5, the V gene TRBV6-2 or TRBV6-3. The CDR3 runs 15 residues. CDR1 MNHEY and CDR2 SVGEGT come from the germline V gene. CDR3 region: CASSLYQGYQETQYF.

This chain links TRBV29-1 with TRBJ1-1; TCRdb calls TRBD1, which cannot be checked without DNA. CDR3 length equals 13 residues. Germline lookup yields CDR1 SQVTM and CDR2 ANQGSEA. The CDR3: CSVPDRGTPEAFF.

The V and J genes are TRBV29-1 and TRBJ1-1; the TCRdb D gene call, TRBD1, has no DNA to confirm it. The CDR3 covers 12 residues. Germline CDR1 SQVTM, CDR2 ANQGSEA. CDR3 loop: CSAPVGDTEAFF.